Listed here are 4 T cell receptor beta chains from one sample, sequenced in a study of cytomegalovirus exposure and HLA in healthy donors. A multiplex PCR was run with 60 Vbeta primers and 13 Jbeta primers. Profiled with immunoSEQ multiplex PCR; TCRdb holds only in-frame clones, not every one. Of about 140,000 clones in the sample, around four fifths were seen once. The specimen sequenced was PBMCs. These receptors were obtained from a male donor in good health and CMV-seronegative.

This chain joins TRBV25-1 and TRBJ2-7; D possibly corresponds to TRBD2 (6 bases). There are 17 residues in the CDR3. Trimming took off 0 bases at V and 0 bases at J, with 15 bases between the two ends. Germline V lookup: CDR1 MGHDK, CDR2 SYGVNS. DNA for the CDR3: TGTGCCAGCAGTGAATATTATAGGGACTCCTCCTCCTACGAGCAGTACTTC. It translates to CASSEYYRDSSSYEQYF.

In nucleotides, the CDR3 is TGTGCCAGCAGGCATAGCGGGGGAAGCCGCACCTACGAGCAGTACTTC. Translation gives CASRHSGGSRTYEQYF. The genes are TRBV7-2 and TRBJ2-7, with 9 bases matching TRBD2. The germline V gene has CDR1 SGHTA and CDR2 FQGNSA. V lost 6 bases and J lost 2; bases outside the gene matches: 11. The CDR3 spans 16 residues.

The chain links TRBV5-4 to TRBJ1-1; TRBD1 is a possible D gene (5 bases). Germline V gene sequence: CDR1 SGHNT, CDR2 YYREEE (reference sequence). Trimming stripped 0 bases from V and 6 bases from J, with 15 bases between. The CDR3 runs to 15 residues. The CDR3, as DNA: TGTGCCAGCAGCTTGGCCGCAAAGGGGTATTCTGAAGCTTTCTTT. It is translated as CASSLAAKGYSEAFF.

This clone was found once. The chain has TRBV5-5 and TRBJ1-3, with D unclear. The CDR3 has 15 residues. V lost 1 base to trimming and J lost 4 bases, with 12 bases between them. Looked up from germline, CDR1 is SGHKS and CDR2 is YYEKEE (reference sequence). The CDR3 spells CASSLQYLRGNTIYF. The CDR3 bases are TGTGCCAGCAGCTTGCAATATCTACGGGGAAACACCATATATTTT.